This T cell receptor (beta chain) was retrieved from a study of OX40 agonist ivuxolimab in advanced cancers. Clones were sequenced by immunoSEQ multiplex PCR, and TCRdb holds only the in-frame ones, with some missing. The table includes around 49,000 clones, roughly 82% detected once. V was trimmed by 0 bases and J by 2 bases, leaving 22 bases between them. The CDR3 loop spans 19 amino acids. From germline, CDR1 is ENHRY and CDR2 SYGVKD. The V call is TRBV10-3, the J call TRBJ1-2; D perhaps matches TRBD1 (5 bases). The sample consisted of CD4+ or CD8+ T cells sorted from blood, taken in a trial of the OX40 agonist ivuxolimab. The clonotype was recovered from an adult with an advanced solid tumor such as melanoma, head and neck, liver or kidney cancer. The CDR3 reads CAISESSGWGSRGNYGYTF. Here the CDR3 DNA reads TGTGCCATCAGTGAGTCGAGTGGGTGGGGCTCCCGCGGAAACTATGGCTACACCTTC.